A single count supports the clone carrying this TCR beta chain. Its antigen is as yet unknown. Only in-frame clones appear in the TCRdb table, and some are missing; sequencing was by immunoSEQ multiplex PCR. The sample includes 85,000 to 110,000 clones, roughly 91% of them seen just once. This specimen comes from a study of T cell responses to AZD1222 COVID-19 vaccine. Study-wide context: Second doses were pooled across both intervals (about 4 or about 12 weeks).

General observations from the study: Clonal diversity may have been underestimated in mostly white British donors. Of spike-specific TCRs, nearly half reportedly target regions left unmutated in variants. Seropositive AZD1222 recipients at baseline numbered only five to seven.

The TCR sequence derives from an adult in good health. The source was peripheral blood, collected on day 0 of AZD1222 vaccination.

In DNA form, the CDR3 reads TGTGCCAGCAGCTTAATAGGGACGGGGAACACTGAAGCTTTCTTT. It yields the protein CASSLIGTGNTEAFF. This sequence joins TRBV7-9 and TRBJ1-1; a weak D match, TRBD1 (5 bases). V was cut by 2 bases and J by 1 base, with 11 bases left in between. From germline, CDR1 is SEHNR and CDR2 FQNEAQ (reference sequence). The CDR3 has 15 residues. Using reference TRBV7-9 and TRBJ1-1 for the parts outside the CDR3, the full variable domain is DTGVSQNPRHKITKRGQNVTFRCDPISEHNRLYWYRQTLGQGPEFLTYFQNEAQLEKSRLLSDRFSAERPKGSFSTLEIQRTEQGDSAMYLCASSLIGTGNTEAFFGQGTRLTVV.